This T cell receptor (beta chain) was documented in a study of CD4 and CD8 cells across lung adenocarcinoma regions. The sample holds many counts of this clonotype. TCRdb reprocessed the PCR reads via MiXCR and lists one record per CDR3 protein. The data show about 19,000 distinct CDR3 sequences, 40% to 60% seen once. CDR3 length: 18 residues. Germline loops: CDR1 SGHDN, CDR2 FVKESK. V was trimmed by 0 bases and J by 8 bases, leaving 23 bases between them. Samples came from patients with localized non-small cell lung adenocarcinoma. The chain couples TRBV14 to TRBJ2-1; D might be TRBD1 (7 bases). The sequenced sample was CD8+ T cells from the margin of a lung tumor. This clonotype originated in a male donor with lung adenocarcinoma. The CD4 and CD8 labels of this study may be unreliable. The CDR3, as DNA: TGTGCCAGCAGCCAAGATAGGCGGGCTAGCGCCGACAGGGATGAGCAGTTCTTC. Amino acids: CASSQDRRASADRDEQFF.